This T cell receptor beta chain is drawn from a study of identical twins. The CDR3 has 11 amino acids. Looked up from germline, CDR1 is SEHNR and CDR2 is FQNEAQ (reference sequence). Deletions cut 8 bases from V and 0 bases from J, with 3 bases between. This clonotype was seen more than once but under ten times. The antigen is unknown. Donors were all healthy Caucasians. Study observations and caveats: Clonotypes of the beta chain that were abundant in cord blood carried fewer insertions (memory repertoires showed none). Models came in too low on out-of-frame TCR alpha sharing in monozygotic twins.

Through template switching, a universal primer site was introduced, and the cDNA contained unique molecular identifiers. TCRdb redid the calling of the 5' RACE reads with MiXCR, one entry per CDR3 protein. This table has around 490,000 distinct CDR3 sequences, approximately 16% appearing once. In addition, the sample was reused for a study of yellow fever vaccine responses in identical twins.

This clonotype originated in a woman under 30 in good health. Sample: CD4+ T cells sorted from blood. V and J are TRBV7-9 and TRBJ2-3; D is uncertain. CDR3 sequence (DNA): TGTGCCAGCCTAAGCACAGATACGCAGTATTTT. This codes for CASLSTDTQYF.